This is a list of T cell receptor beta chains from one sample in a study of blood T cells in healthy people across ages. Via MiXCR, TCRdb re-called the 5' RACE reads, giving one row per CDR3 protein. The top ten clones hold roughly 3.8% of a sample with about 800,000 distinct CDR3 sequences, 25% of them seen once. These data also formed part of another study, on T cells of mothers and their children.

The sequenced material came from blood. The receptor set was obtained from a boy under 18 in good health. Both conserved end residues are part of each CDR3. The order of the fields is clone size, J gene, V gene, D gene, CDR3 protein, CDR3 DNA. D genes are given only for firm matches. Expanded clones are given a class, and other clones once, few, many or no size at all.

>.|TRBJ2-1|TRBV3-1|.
CASSQDLWGDLYNEQFF
TGTGCCAGCAGCCAAGATCTCTGGGGGGACTTATACAATGAGCAGTTCTTC
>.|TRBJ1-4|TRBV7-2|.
CASSLVARGSEKLFF
TGTGCCAGCAGCTTAGTGGCCAGGGGTAGTGAAAAACTGTTTTTT
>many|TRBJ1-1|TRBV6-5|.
CASSYGGNTEAFF
TGTGCCAGCAGTTACGGGGGGAACACTGAAGCTTTCTTT
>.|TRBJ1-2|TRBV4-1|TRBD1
CASSQVYRGGYGYTF
TGCGCCAGCAGCCAAGTCTACAGGGGGGGCTATGGCTACACCTTC
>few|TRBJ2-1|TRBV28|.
CASSPHRDWQFF
TGTGCCAGCAGTCCCCACAGGGACTGGCAGTTCTTC
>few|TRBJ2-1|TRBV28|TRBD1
CASSFPLRAQGDYNEQFF
TGTGCCAGCAGTTTCCCCCTCCGGGCGCAGGGGGACTACAATGAGCAGTTCTTC
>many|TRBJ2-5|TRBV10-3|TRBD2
CAISGGLAGGGETQYF
TGTGCCATCAGTGGGGGACTAGCGGGAGGAGGAGAGACCCAGTACTTC
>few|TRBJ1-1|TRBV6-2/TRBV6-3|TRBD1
CASSGAGGMNTEAFF
TGTGCCAGCAGCGGGGCAGGGGGCATGAACACTGAAGCTTTCTTT
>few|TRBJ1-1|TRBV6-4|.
CASSPGTGLQAFF
TGTGCCAGCAGCCCGGGGACGGGACTTCAGGCTTTCTTT
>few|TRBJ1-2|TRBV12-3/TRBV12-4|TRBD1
CASSSSRTGGYGYTF
TGTGCCAGCAGTTCCTCCCGGACAGGAGGATATGGCTACACCTTC
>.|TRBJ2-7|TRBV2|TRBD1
CASSEGTGTLYEQYF
TGTGCCAGCAGTGAGGGGACAGGCACCCTCTACGAGCAGTACTTC
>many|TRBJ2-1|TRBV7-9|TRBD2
CASSLASLAGANEQFF
TGTGCCAGCAGCTTAGCTAGTCTAGCGGGAGCCAATGAGCAGTTCTTC
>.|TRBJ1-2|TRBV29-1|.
CSVDLIRDGYTF
TGCAGCGTGGACCTAATACGGGATGGCTACACCTTC
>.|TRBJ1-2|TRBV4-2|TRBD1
CASSQLPGGNYGYTF
TGTGCCAGCAGCCAACTCCCAGGGGGAAACTATGGCTACACCTTC
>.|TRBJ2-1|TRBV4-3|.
CASSLSTRSEQFF
TGCGCCAGCAGCCTGAGTACTAGATCCGAGCAGTTCTTC
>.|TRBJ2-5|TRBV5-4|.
CASSDGPPETQYF
TGTGCCAGCAGCGATGGACCCCCGGAGACCCAGTACTTC